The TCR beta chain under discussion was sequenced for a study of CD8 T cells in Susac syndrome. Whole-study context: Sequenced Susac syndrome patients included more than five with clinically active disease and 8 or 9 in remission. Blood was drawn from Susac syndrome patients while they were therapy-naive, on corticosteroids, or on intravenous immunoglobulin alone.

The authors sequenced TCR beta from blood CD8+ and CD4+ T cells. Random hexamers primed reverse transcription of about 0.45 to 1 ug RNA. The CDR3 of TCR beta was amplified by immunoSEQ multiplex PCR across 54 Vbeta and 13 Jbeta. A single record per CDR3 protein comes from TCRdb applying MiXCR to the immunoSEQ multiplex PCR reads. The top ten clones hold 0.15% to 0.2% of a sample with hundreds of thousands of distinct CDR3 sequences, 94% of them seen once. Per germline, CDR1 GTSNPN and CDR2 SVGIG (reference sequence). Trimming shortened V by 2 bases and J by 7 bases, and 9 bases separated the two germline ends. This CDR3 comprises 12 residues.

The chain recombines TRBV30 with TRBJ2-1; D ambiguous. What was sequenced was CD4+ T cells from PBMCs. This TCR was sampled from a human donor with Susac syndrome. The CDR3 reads CAWSPPENEQFF. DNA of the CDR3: TGTGCCTGGAGTCCCCCGGAGAATGAGCAGTTCTTC.